A selection of T cell receptor beta chains follows, all from one sample in a study of CD8+ T cells in alopecia areata. Produced via immunoSEQ multiplex PCR; TCRdb's table is partial and in-frame only. The sample lists 90,000 to 150,000 clones, about 50% seen once, with 0.45% to 0.5% in the top ten. Material: CD4+ T cells sorted from blood, obtained at week 4, from a patient treated with tofacitinib. These receptors originate from a human donor with alopecia areata. Both conserved end residues are trimmed from each CDR3. Clone size, where shown, is once, few, many, or a class for clones that have expanded.

V gene	CDR3 length	J gene	clone size	CDR3 protein
TRBV7-9	12	TRBJ2-7	few	ASSSTGVSLEQY
TRBV4-1	15	TRBJ2-7	few	ASSQDRGLAGGLEQY
TRBV5-1	13	TRBJ2-5	once	ASSLLPDRQETQY
TRBV29-1	11	TRBJ1-1	-	SVVKTLNTEAF
TRBV15	11	TRBJ1-2	-	ATSRTDKDGYT
TRBV29-1	11	TRBJ1-1	-	SVEGRMNTEAF
TRBV6-5	12	TRBJ1-2	-	ASSSTGRDYGYT
TRBV5-1	12	TRBJ1-2	-	ASSSGGGDYGYT
TRBV25-1	11	TRBJ1-2	few	ASRTSPGGGYT
TRBV6-5	12	TRBJ2-7	few	ASSLAGARYEQY
TRBV5-1	10	TRBJ2-3	-	ASSLGADTQY
TRBV7-8	9	TRBJ2-2	-	ASSLARGPF
TRBV5-4	10	TRBJ2-1	-	ASSTTDREQF
TRBV29-1	10	TRBJ1-1	-	SLRDTNTEAF
TRBV15	12	TRBJ1-4	-	ATSRGQGSEKLF
TRBV30	11	TRBJ1-6	few	AWSVGYSEPLH
TRBV4-2	13	TRBJ1-2	-	ASSQSGDAHYGYT
TRBV29-1	9	TRBJ1-1	-	SVAGVTEAF
TRBV25-1	13	TRBJ2-5	-	ASSDRDRHQETQY
TRBV30	12	TRBJ1-5	-	AWSVDGSNQPQH
TRBV15	12	TRBJ1-5	few	ATSRGVDSQPQH
TRBV27	11	TRBJ1-2	-	ASRTGFGYGYT
TRBV5-6	14	TRBJ2-3	-	ASSSLAGASTDTQY
TRBV6-1	12	TRBJ2-3	-	ASLRAASTDTQY
TRBV7-8	14	TRBJ1-5	few	ASSLPVFYSNQPQH
TRBV9	12	TRBJ1-1	few	ASSERQGGTEAF
TRBV29-1	11	TRBJ2-5	-	SVGTLLQETQY
TRBV5-1	12	TRBJ1-6	-	ASSPGRSNSPLH
TRBV29-1	8	TRBJ1-2	-	SVRASGYT
TRBV29-1	12	TRBJ1-4	few	SVEEHATNEKLF
TRBV30	14	TRBJ2-7	once	AWRGFRDRGPYEQY
TRBV2	15	TRBJ2-5	once	ASSGQDGLTGQETQY
TRBV5-1	13	TRBJ1-5	-	ASSLTPGGNQPQH
TRBV30	11	TRBJ1-5	-	AWTKDSNQPQH
TRBV2	12	TRBJ2-1	once	ASRPGSHDNEQF
TRBV29-1	9	TRBJ1-1	-	SASPVTEAF